The clone carrying this T cell receptor beta chain has a handful of counts. Its antigen remains unidentified. Trimming cost V 4 bases and J 3 bases; bases outside gene matches: 8. There are 15 residues in the CDR3. CDR1 and CDR2 (germline): PRHDT, FYEKMQ (reference sequence). TCRdb reprocessed the 5' RACE reads via MiXCR and lists one record per CDR3 protein. The sample has about 68,000 distinct CDR3 sequences; about a tenth are singletons. The source of the sample is a study of early T cells in non-severe SARS-CoV-2 infection. In the study overall: Sequencing was performed on bulk RNA from unsorted whole blood, leaving chains unpaired.

Study-wide findings and caveats: Anti-spike CD8 responses were favored by VDJdb matching, which missed private and CD4 specificities.

V usage is TRBV13 and J usage is TRBJ2-7; 8 bases are shared with TRBD1. Material: whole blood. The clonotype was recovered from an adult who was a healthcare worker with PCR-confirmed SARS-CoV-2 infection or an uninfected control (not recorded which). CDR3 residues: CASSSRPGTGYEQYF. CDR3 sequence (DNA): TGTGCCAGCAGCTCACGACCAGGGACAGGCTACGAGCAGTACTTC.